This record looks at one T cell receptor beta chain sequence and its context. The antigen is undetermined. CDR3 length equals 15 residues. V lost 3 bases to trimming and J lost 4 bases, with 13 bases between them. Germline V gene lookup returns CDR1 LNHDA and CDR2 SQIVND (reference sequence). As originally analysed: Junction-only sequences produced by ImmunoSEQ had no quality scores, so filtering differed. The protocol was immunoSEQ multiplex PCR, while the TCRdb copy is restricted to in-frame clones and leaves out a portion. D and trimming come from the DNA, and the V and J calls and clone size come from that table. The repertoire consists of about 480,000 clones, with less than 85% occurring once and the leading ten covering approximately 13%. The donor cohort consisted entirely of Caucasian adults residing in Nashville, Tennessee. This sample is drawn from a study of shared clonotypes between healthy human individuals. Study as a whole: The donors, a couple of women and a few men, were aged 18 to 49.

Findings of the study overall: A small donor pool kept down the genetic and exposure-history diversity that was represented.

The sequenced material came from PBMCs. The J gene is TRBJ2-1, the V gene TRBV19; D could derive from TRBD1 or TRBD2 (5 bases each). The TCR was taken from a woman in her 40s in good health. Some clones in this sample may be carry-over from other donors' samples. The CDR3 DNA sequence: TGTGCCAGTAGTATCCCATGGGGGAGATACAATGAGCAGTTCTTC. This gives the protein CASSIPWGRYNEQFF.